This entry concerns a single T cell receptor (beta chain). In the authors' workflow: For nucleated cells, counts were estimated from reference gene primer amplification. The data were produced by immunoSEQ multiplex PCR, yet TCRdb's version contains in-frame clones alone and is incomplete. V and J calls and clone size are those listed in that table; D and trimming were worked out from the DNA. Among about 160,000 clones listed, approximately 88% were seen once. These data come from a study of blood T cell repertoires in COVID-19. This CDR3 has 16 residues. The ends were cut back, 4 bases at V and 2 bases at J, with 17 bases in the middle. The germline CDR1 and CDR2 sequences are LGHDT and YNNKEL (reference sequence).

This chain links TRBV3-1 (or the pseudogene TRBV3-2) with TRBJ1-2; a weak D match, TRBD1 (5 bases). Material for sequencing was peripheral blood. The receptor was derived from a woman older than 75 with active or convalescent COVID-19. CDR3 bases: TGTGCCAGCAGCCGGTCCGGGGGAGCACTAAACTATGGCTACACCTTC. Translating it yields CASSRSGGALNYGYTF.